Sequencing of this T cell receptor beta chain was carried out in a study of CD8 T cells in ankylosing spondylitis. Study-wide points: Blood of patients with ankylosing spondylitis appeared to be characterized by a TCR beta motif of eight highly homologous variants.

This clonotype was seen repeatedly, ten times or more. Its target is unknown. TCRdb re-derived calls from the 5' RACE reads in MiXCR, one entry per CDR3 protein. The sample contains 100,000 to 150,000 distinct CDR3 sequences, roughly an eighth of which appear only once. The CDR3 runs 16 residues. Germline-derived CDR1 and CDR2 are LNHNV and YYDKDF (reference sequence). Trimming cost V 0 bases and J 7 bases, with 13 bases left between them. The receptor's source is a female donor with ankylosing spondylitis or in good health (not recorded which). The sequenced sample was blood, either unsorted or a sorted T cell fraction (not recorded which). V is TRBV15 and J is TRBJ1-6; D is unresolved. CDR3 sequence reads: CATSRDVEGPNSPLHF. Written as DNA, the CDR3 is TGTGCCACCAGCAGAGATGTTGAAGGACCGAATTCACCCCTCCACTTT.